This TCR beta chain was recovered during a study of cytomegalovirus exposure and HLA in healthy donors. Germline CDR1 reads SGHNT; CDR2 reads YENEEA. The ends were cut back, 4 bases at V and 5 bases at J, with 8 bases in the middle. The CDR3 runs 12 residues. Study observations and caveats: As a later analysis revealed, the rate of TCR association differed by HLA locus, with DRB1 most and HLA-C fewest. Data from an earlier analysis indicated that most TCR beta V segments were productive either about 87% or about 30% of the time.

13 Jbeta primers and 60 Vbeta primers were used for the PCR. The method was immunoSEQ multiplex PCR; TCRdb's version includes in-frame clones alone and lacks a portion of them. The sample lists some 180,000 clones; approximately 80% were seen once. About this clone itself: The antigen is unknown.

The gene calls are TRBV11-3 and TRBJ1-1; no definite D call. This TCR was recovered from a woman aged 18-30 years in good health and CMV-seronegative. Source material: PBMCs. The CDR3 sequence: CASSSGRTEAFF. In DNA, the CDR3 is TGTGCCAGCAGCTCGGGGAGGACTGAAGCTTTCTTT.